Given below is one T cell receptor beta chain in context. The data were obtained in a study of cytomegalovirus exposure and HLA in healthy donors. V was trimmed by 8 bases and J by 13 bases, leaving 14 bases between them. Germline V lookup: CDR1 WSHSY, CDR2 SAAADI. The CDR3 consists of 10 residues. Researchers ran the PCR with 60 Vbeta and 13 Jbeta primers. The repertoire was sequenced with immunoSEQ multiplex PCR; TCRdb's copy has only in-frame clones and lacks some. In the table there are 85,000 to 100,000 clones, around 77% of which are singletons. This TCR was recovered from a man aged 40-49 years in good health and CMV-seronegative. V usage is TRBV10-2 and J usage is TRBJ1-2, with D hard to call. The sample comprised PBMCs. The DNA of the CDR3 is TGCGCCAGCGGAGAGCTTTCCTTCACCTTC. It is translated as CASGELSFTF.